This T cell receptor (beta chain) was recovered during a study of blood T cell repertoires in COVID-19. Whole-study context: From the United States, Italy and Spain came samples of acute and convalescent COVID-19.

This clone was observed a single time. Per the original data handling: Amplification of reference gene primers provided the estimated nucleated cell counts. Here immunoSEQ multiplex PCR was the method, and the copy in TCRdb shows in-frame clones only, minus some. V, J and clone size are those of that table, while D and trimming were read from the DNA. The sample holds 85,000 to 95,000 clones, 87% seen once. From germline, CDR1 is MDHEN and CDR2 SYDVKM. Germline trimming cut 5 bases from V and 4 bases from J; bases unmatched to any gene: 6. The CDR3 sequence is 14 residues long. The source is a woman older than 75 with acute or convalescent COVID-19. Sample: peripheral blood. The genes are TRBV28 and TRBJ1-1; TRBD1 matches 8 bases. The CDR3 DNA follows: TGTGCCAGCAGTCGCCCACAGGGGGGCACTGAAGCTTTCTTT. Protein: CASSRPQGGTEAFF.